This T cell receptor (beta chain) was sequenced during a study of early T cells in non-severe SARS-CoV-2 infection (dated by TCRdb to the early 2020s). About the investigation overall: Because TCR sequencing was done on bulk RNA from unsorted whole blood, the alpha and beta chains could not be paired.

Unmatched junction bases come to 6, with V trimmed by 3 bases and J by 5 bases. CDR1 SGHTA and CDR2 FQGNSA were looked up in the germline V gene. Spanning cysteine to phenylalanine, the CDR3 consists of 17 amino acids. Left in the record is the CDR3 DNA by itself, 51 bases read in frame from the first base. Of note for this clonotype: What this receptor recognizes is not known. No much larger clonotype is one base removed from it; base qualities were not supplied.

The library was built by means of 5' RACE. The instrument given in TCRdb is NextSeq 500. In the TCR library protocol, unique molecular identifiers were attached to individual cDNA molecules to correct for PCR bias and sequencing error. Both TCR alpha and beta chains were sequenced, and tight co-correlation was observed between alpha and beta sequence abundances in each sample. For the original study's pipeline: Decombinator V4 was used to perform V gene, J gene and CDR3 annotation of TCR sequences. TCRs were defined as expanded if a significant change between any two time points was detected under a Poisson model with p below 0.0001. TCR abundances were normalised to the total number of TCRs sequenced per sample and were expressed as counts per million. MAIT TCRs were defined by TRAV1-2 paired with TRAJ12, TRAJ20 or TRAJ33, and iNKT TCRs by TRAV10 paired with TRAJ18. VDJdb, accessed 1 November 2021, was searched for CMV, EBV and SARS-CoV-2 annotated TCRs, with TCRs annotated for multiple antigens excluded. TCRdb reprocessed the public reads (quality trimming at Q25 with fastp, clone calling with MiXCR) and kept in-frame beta chains. Entries that share a CDR3 protein sequence are merged under the most common genes and DNA. TCRdb's processing, not the study's, gives the V and J calls here. The sample table records tens of thousands of distinct CDR3 sequences; more than 10% of these occur just once. The top ten clones comprise approximately 2.5% of the sample.

Here is what the overall study found, with its caveats: VDJdb matching was skewed toward anti-spike CD8 responses and likely underestimated virus-specific expansions, missing private and CD4 specificities.

The study was a case-control design nested within a healthcare worker cohort in London, UK, with weekly nasopharyngeal swab PCR tests and blood sampling. Healthcare workers were recruited during the week of the UK lockdown, between 23 and 31 March 2020, and followed weekly for up to roughly 15 weeks. This TCR derives from an adult who was a healthcare worker with PCR-confirmed SARS-CoV-2 infection or an uninfected control (not recorded which). The rearranged segments are TRBV7-2 and TRBJ2-3; the junction holds 15 bases that match TRBD2. This specimen consisted of whole blood, obtained at baseline. For the CDR3, the sequence is CASSLAPGLAGGDTQYF. The DNA sequence is as follows: TGTGCCAGCAGCTTGGCCCCGGGACTAGCGGGAGGAGATACGCAGTATTTT. Reference TRBV7-2 and TRBJ2-3 proteins supply the regions before and after the CDR3; the full variable domain is: GAGVSQSPSNKVTEKGKDVELRCDPISGHTALYWYRQSLGQGLEFLIYFQGNSAPDKSGLPSDRFSAERTGGSVSTLTIQRTQQEDSAVYLCASSLAPGLAGGDTQYFGPGTRLTVL.